These 23 T cell receptor beta chains originate from one sample sequenced in a study of T cells in Graves' hyperthyroidism and ophthalmopathy. Template material for amplifying TCR beta CDR3 regions consisted of RNA transcripts. During a first-round RT-PCR of the TCR CDR3, the HTBI primer set was used. TCRdb independently ran MiXCR on the multiplex PCR reads; one entry per CDR3 protein. The sample includes under 350,000 distinct CDR3 sequences, over 15% of them seen just once. Sample: blood. These receptors came from a woman in her fifties or sixties with Graves' ophthalmopathy.

This clonotype was counted many times. This sequence may be a read error, since a much larger clone differs from it by one base. The genes are TRBV6-1 and TRBJ1-1; D unresolved. Germline V gene sequence: CDR1 MNHNS, CDR2 SASEGT. This CDR3 is built from 11 residues. V was cut by 7 bases and J by 1 base, with 4 bases left in between. CDR3 nucleotide sequence: TGTGCCAGCACGGGGAACACTGAAGCTTTCTTT. Translated, it gives CASTGNTEAFF.

In this sample, this clonotype turned up a few times. The chain carries TRBV5-6 and TRBJ2-2; D uncertain. Germline V CDR1 and CDR2: SGHDT, YYEEEE. There are 17 residues in the CDR3. V was clipped by 1 base and J by 4 bases, with 17 bases between them. CDR3 amino acids: CASSLFYEFAFTGELFF. In nucleotides, the CDR3 is TGTGCCAGCAGCTTGTTCTATGAATTTGCTTTCACCGGGGAGCTGTTTTTT.

As to this clonotype: This sequence may be a read error, since a much larger clone differs from it by one base. This sequence joins TRBV7-2 and TRBJ2-2; D not resolved. The length of the CDR3 is 15 residues. The V gene's germline CDR1 is SGHTA and CDR2 FQGNSA. CDR3 amino acids: CAGSFLIVNTGELFF. CDR3 nucleotides: TGTGCCGGCAGCTTTCTCATAGTGAACACCGGGGAGCTGTTTTTT.

The chain links TRBV4-3 to TRBJ1-1; TRBD1 might be the D (5 bases). V shed 1 base and J shed 0 bases, with 15 bases lying between them. The CDR3 length is 17 residues. The germline CDR1 and CDR2 sequences are LGHNA and YSLEER. The CDR3 DNA is TGCGCCAGCAGCCAAGTATCGGGGGTGAGGTTGAACACTGAAGCTTTCTTT. The encoded protein is CASSQVSGVRLNTEAFF.

The V call is TRBV29-1, the J call TRBJ1-1; D not resolved. CDR1 is SQVTM and CDR2 is ANQGSEA in the germline V gene. CDR3 length equals 12 residues. Trimming left V 7 bases short and J 0 bases short, with 9 bases between. CDR3 nucleotide sequence: TGCAGCGACACGACGGTGAACACTGAAGCTTTCTTT. Its translation: CSDTTVNTEAFF.

This clonotype was seen repeatedly, ten times or more. The genes are TRBV20-1 and TRBJ2-2, with TRBD2 matching 10 bases. This CDR3 has 15 residues. In germline, CDR1 is DFQATT, CDR2 SNEGSKA (reference sequence). With V trimmed by 6 bases and J by 6 bases, 10 bases remained unmatched. The CDR3 DNA is TGCAGTGCACCCGGCGGAGCGGGAGGGCCCGGGGAGCTGTTTTTT. Protein: CSAPGGAGGPGELFF.

Only a few counts were recorded for this clonotype. The chain is built from TRBV2 and TRBJ2-1; 10 bases fit TRBD1. The CDR3 consists of 14 residues. Trimming took 4 bases from V and 5 from J; bases not matched to a gene: 2. The germline CDR1 and CDR2 sequences are SNHLY and FYNNEI. CDR3 in amino acids: CASSGQGAHNEQFF. CDR3 coding DNA: TGTGCCAGCAGTGGACAGGGGGCGCACAATGAGCAGTTCTTC.

This clonotype was detected many times. The J gene is TRBJ2-3, the V gene TRBV11-2; 11 nucleotides align to TRBD2. This CDR3 has 17 residues. Trimming removed 2 bases from V and 2 bases from J; junction bases left unmatched: 6. Germline assignment: CDR1 SGHAT and CDR2 FQNNGV. CDR3 bases: TGTGCCAGCAGCTTAAGACTAGCGGGGTTCGACACAGATACGCAGTATTTT. Its protein product is CASSLRLAGFDTDTQYF.

V gene TRBV20-1 combines with J gene TRBJ2-3; TRBD2 is a possible D gene (6 bases). The CDR3 has 14 residues. V lost 4 bases to trimming and J lost 1 base, with 12 bases between them. Germline CDR1 is DFQATT and CDR2 is SNEGSKA (reference sequence). As DNA, the CDR3 is TGCAGTGCTATGTCTAGCGTCGGCACAGATACGCAGTATTTT. Amino acid sequence: CSAMSSVGTDTQYF.

The chain is built from TRBV7-9 and TRBJ2-2; TRBD2 agrees at 7 bases. With 5 bases clipped from V and 2 bases from J, the junction kept 5 bases outside the gene matches. This CDR3 region has 15 residues. In germline, CDR1 is SEHNR, CDR2 FQNEAQ (reference sequence). The CDR3 nucleotides are TGTGCCAGCAGCCCTATAGCGGGCAACACCGGGGAGCTGTTTTTT. Its protein is CASSPIAGNTGELFF.

The gene calls are TRBV6-1 and TRBJ2-1; 9 nucleotides align to TRBD2. Germline trimming cut 9 bases from V and 4 bases from J; bases unmatched to any gene: 10. Germline V gene sequence: CDR1 MNHNS, CDR2 SASEGT. The CDR3 extends over 15 amino acids. The CDR3 DNA reads as TGTGCCAGTTCGCACGGGAGCGGGAGGTACAATGAGCAGTTCTTC. This gives the protein CASSHGSGRYNEQFF.

This clonotype was recorded many times. This chain uses TRBV20-1 with TRBJ2-1; D perhaps matches TRBD1 (7 bases). Germline CDR1 DFQATT, CDR2 SNEGSKA (reference sequence). The CDR3 is made up of 16 amino acids. Between the trimmed V and J ends, which lost 2 bases and 0 bases, there was a span of 14 bases. CDR3 in DNA: TGCAGTGCTAGATCGGCAGGGGGAGGCTCCTACAATGAGCAGTTCTTC. It yields the protein CSARSAGGGSYNEQFF.

This clonotype was seen at least ten times. The rearrangement joins TRBV28 to TRBJ2-7; 11 nucleotides line up with TRBD2. The germline V gene has CDR1 MDHEN and CDR2 SYDVKM. This CDR3 comprises 15 residues. With 6 bases clipped from V and 1 base from J, the junction kept 5 bases outside the gene matches. The CDR3, as DNA: TGTGCCAGCAGCCCGGGACTAGCGGCTTCCTACGAGCAGTACTTC. This codes for CASSPGLAASYEQYF.

This clonotype came up a few times. At one end, the junction sequence differs from germline, possibly due to a read error. The chain employs TRBV7-2 and TRBJ2-1, with 7 positions matching TRBD1. Germline lookup yields CDR1 SGHTA and CDR2 FQGNSA. The CDR3 length is 15 residues. As DNA, the CDR3 is TGTGCCAACAGCAGGGACAGATCGTCAATCAATGAGCAGTTCTTC. It is translated as CANSRDRSSINEQFF.

This clonotype was counted ten times or more. J is TRBJ2-2 and V is TRBV2; D is undetermined. The CDR3 covers 14 residues. Germline V gene lookup returns CDR1 SNHLY and CDR2 FYNNEI. The V gene lost 3 bases and the J gene lost 4 bases, with 9 bases spanning the gap. CDR3 loop: CASSEDVGTGELFF. In DNA, the CDR3 is TGTGCCAGCAGTGAGGACGTGGGCACCGGGGAGCTGTTTTTT.

This clonotype was recorded many times. The chain recombines TRBV20-1 with TRBJ2-3, with 13 bases identical to TRBD2. This CDR3 comprises 15 residues. With V trimmed by 1 base and J by 3 bases, 1 base remained unmatched. Germline CDR1 reads DFQATT; CDR2 reads SNEGSKA (reference sequence). CDR3 protein: CSARATSGGTDTQYF. The DNA for the CDR3 is TGCAGTGCTAGAGCGACTAGCGGGGGGACAGATACGCAGTATTTT.

The chain employs TRBV12-3 or TRBV12-4 and TRBJ1-1; D is perhaps TRBD1 (5 bases). The V end lost 6 bases, the J end lost 1 base, and 18 bases lay between the germline ends. This CDR3 comprises 16 residues. This CDR3 reads CASRPRGEGKNTEAFF. The CDR3 nucleotides are TGTGCCAGCAGGCCGCGGGGCGAGGGGAAGAACACTGAAGCTTTCTTT.

J is TRBJ1-5 and V is TRBV6-1; unclear D gene. Trimming stripped 1 base from V and 7 bases from J, with 17 bases between. The CDR3 is 16 residues long. Germline lookup yields CDR1 MNHNS and CDR2 SASEGT. For the CDR3, the DNA is TGTGCCAGCAGTGAAGAAGTCCATTTATTAAGCCAGCCCCAGCATTTT. Translated: CASSEEVHLLSQPQHF.

Only a few counts were recorded for this clonotype. A much larger clone differs by one base, so this may be a read error. The V and J genes are TRBV3-1 and TRBJ1-1; TRBD1 matches at 8 bases. This CDR3 is 14 amino acids long. Per the germline V gene, CDR1 is LGHDT and CDR2 is YNNKEL (reference sequence). The CDR3 DNA reads TGTGCCAACAGCCAACAGGGGGGGGACACTGAAGCTTTCTTT. Its protein product is CANSQQGGDTEAFF.

This clonotype appeared many times. The chain combines TRBV5-1 with TRBJ2-7, with a weak D call TRBD1 (6 bases). Germline V gene lookup returns CDR1 SGHRS and CDR2 YFSETQ. This CDR3 spans 14 amino acids. The germline V and J ends were trimmed by 4 bases and 3 bases, with 14 bases remaining between them. The CDR3 region is CASSPRTVDYEQYF. CDR3 nucleotides: TGCGCCAGCAGCCCCCGGACAGTTGACTACGAGCAGTACTTC.

This clonotype was counted at least ten times. This chain joins TRBV5-5 and TRBJ2-5; D is perhaps TRBD1 (5 bases). Trimming stripped 5 bases from V and 7 bases from J, with 21 bases between. Germline V gene sequence: CDR1 SGHKS, CDR2 YYEKEE (reference sequence). There are 15 residues in the CDR3. CDR3 sequence (DNA): TGTGCCAGCAGGCCTTTCAGTACAGGCCAGGGGACCCAGTACTTC. It translates to CASRPFSTGQGTQYF.

V is TRBV20-1 and J is TRBJ2-2; D ambiguous. In germline, CDR1 is DFQATT, CDR2 SNEGSKA (reference sequence). CDR3 size: 12 residues. CDR3 amino acids: CSGTYYTGELFF. The CDR3 DNA follows: TGCAGCGGAACTTATTACACCGGGGAGCTGTTTTTT.

At least ten counts were recorded for this clonotype. CDR3 coding DNA: TGTGCCAGCAGTTACGCCGGTGGGACAGGGGGTTCACCCCTCCACTTT. It encodes CASSYAGGTGGSPLHF. V is TRBV6-6 and J is TRBJ1-6; 11 nucleotides match TRBD1. The CDR3 runs to 16 residues. Looked up from germline, CDR1 is MNHNY and CDR2 is SVGAGI (reference sequence). The V and J ends lost 2 bases and 9 bases, in that order; junction bases with no gene match: 6.